This TCR beta chain was identified in a study of T cells in Graves' hyperthyroidism and ophthalmopathy. Study-wide results and caveats: In the analysis, a 13 V-J model separated ophthalmopathy from stable hyperthyroidism.

What was amplified from RNA transcripts were TCR beta CDR3 regions. A set of HTBI primers served as the primers for a first-round RT-PCR of the TCR CDR3. TCRdb processed the multiplex PCR reads anew with MiXCR; each CDR3 protein has one entry. Here the sample spans about 610,000 distinct CDR3 sequences, over 12% being singletons. With 6 bases clipped from V and 4 bases from J, the junction kept 6 bases outside the gene matches. Germline V gene data show CDR1 as DFQATT and CDR2 as SNEGSKA (reference sequence). The CDR3 is 12 amino acids. This clonotype was counted many times. The antigen remains undetermined. The study excluded patients with uncontrolled infection, other autoimmune disease, pregnancy or lactation.

The clonotype was recovered from a woman in her forties with Graves' ophthalmopathy. The material sequenced was blood. The V call is TRBV20-1, the J call TRBJ2-7; 7 nucleotides align to TRBD1. The CDR3 loop is CSAEGQPYEQYF. CDR3 coding DNA: TGCAGTGCCGAGGGACAGCCGTACGAGCAGTACTTC.